Detailed here is one T cell receptor beta chain. Its antigen remains unknown. V shed 2 bases and J 6 bases; nucleotides not matched to a gene: 11. CDR3 size: 17 residues. Germline V gene sequence: CDR1 KGHSH, CDR2 LQKENI. Only in-frame clones appear in the TCRdb table, and some are missing; sequencing was by immunoSEQ multiplex PCR. Seen here are just under 95,000 clones, around four fifths observed once, and the top ten hold approximately 7.9%. Time point: baseline, week 1 (first vaccination visit). The treatment is: pre-vaccination baseline after standard-of-care therapy. The sample is drawn from a study of a mutant IDH1 vaccine in newly diagnosed glioma. Study in general: Treated patients, about 60% male and roughly 40% female, averaged approximately 40 years of age. Therapy received beforehand was radiotherapy, temozolomide, or both, with most patients given both. General study results and limits: Most patients, 93.3%, showed vaccine-induced immune responses. Shifts in the top peripheral T cell clonotypes seemed unrelated to pseudoprogression.

The clonotype comes from a man in his forties with glioma. The chain is built from TRBV18 and TRBJ2-7, with TRBD1 matching over 12 bases. The sample here was PBMCs, taken from a glioma patient treated with radiotherapy, temozolomide or both. CDR3 region: CASSPGRAGTGGAEQYF. DNA of the CDR3: TGTGCCAGCTCACCAGGACGGGCCGGGACAGGGGGCGCCGAGCAGTACTTC.